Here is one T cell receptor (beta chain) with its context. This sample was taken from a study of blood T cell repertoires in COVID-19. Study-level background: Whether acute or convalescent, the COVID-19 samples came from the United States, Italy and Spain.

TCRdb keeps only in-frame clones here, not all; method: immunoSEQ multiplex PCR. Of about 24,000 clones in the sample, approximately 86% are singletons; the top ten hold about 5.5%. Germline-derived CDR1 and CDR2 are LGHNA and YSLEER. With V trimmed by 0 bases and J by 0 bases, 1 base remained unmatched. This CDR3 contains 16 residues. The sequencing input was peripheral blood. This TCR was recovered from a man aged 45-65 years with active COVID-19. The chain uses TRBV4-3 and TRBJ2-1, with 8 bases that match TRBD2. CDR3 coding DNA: TGCGCCAGCAGCCAAGATCTAGCGGGCTCCTACAATGAGCAGTTCTTC. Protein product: CASSQDLAGSYNEQFF.